Detailed here is one T cell receptor beta chain. Germline V lookup: CDR1 MDHEN, CDR2 SYDVKM. This CDR3 is built from 14 residues. V lost 5 bases, J lost 4 bases, and 6 bases stayed unmatched. This record belongs to a study of blood T cell repertoires in COVID-19. Study summary: Spain, Italy and the United States supplied samples that represented acute and convalescent COVID-19. T cells, B-cell-depleted T cells, or PBMCs supplied cDNA or gDNA.

Original handling: Nucleated cell counts were estimated from reference gene primer amplification. TCRdb's copy holds only in-frame clones and misses some; the assay was immunoSEQ multiplex PCR. From that table come the V and J calls and clone size; the DNA was used to work out D and trimming. The data show approximately 170,000 clones, with roughly 84% seen just once and 10% held by the top ten. J is TRBJ1-1 and V is TRBV28; TRBD1 agrees at 8 bases. The receptor's source is a woman older than 75 with active or convalescent COVID-19. The sequenced sample was peripheral blood. CDR3 DNA: TGTGCCAGCAGTCCCAGGGGGCCTGGCACTGAAGCTTTCTTT. Translation gives CASSPRGPGTEAFF.